A selection of T cell receptor beta chains follows, all from one sample in a study of immune evolution from preneoplasia to lung adenocarcinoma. Profiling relied on immunoSEQ multiplex PCR, and the TCRdb table lists in-frame clones only, not all of them. The sample lists 14,000 to 15,000 clones; around 84% were seen once. The sequencing input was FFPE minimally invasive lung adenocarcinoma tissue. These receptors were obtained from a person aged 55-80 years with lung adenocarcinoma. CDR3s include the opening cysteine and the closing phenylalanine or tryptophan. Each record gives: J gene, D gene, clone size, V gene, CDR3 protein, CDR3 DNA. D genes are given only for firm matches. Clone size is given for some rows only: seen once, a few or many times, or a class if the clone is expanded.

>TRBJ1-1|NA|NA|TRBV7-8
CASSLGDQRDTEAFF
TGTGCCAGCAGCTTAGGGGATCAACGGGACACTGAAGCTTTCTTT
>TRBJ2-7|TRBD2|NA|TRBV11-2
CASSPGGGEQYF
TGTGCCAGCAGCCCTGGGGGGGGCGAGCAGTACTTC
>TRBJ1-1|NA|NA|TRBV4-3
CASSPNPRQVGAFF
TGCGCCAGCAGCCCGAACCCCAGACAAGTCGGGGCTTTCTTT
>TRBJ1-5|TRBD1|NA|TRBV18
CASSPGTGGRPQHF
TGTGCCAGCTCACCCGGGACAGGGGGTCGGCCCCAGCATTTT
>TRBJ1-1|NA|NA|TRBV11-3
CASSSEEGWFTDGATEAFF
TGTGCCAGCAGCTCGGAGGAAGGGTGGTTCACGGACGGGGCCACTGAAGCTTTCTTT
>TRBJ2-2|TRBD1|NA|TRBV10-2
CASSPTGGRNTGELFF
TGCGCCAGCAGCCCAACAGGGGGCCGGAACACCGGGGAGCTGTTTTTT
>TRBJ2-5|TRBD1|NA|TRBV5-1
CASSLFRSRGLQETQYF
TGCGCCAGCAGCTTGTTTCGGTCCAGGGGGCTACAAGAGACCCAGTACTTC
>TRBJ2-7|TRBD1|medium-sized|TRBV4-1
CASSQEDRDHEQYF
TGCGCCAGCAGCCAAGAGGACAGGGACCACGAGCAGTACTTC
>TRBJ2-2|NA|NA|TRBV2
CASSEGGHETGELFF
TGTGCCAGCAGTGAAGGGGGGCATGAAACCGGGGAGCTGTTTTTT
>TRBJ2-1|NA|NA|TRBV19
CASSHQGTYNEQFF
TGTGCCAGTAGCCACCAGGGAACCTACAATGAGCAGTTCTTC
>TRBJ2-3|TRBD2|NA|TRBV7-3
CASSPLGGDTQYF
TGTGCCAGCAGCCCCTTGGGGGGGGATACGCAGTATTTT
>TRBJ2-7|TRBD1|NA|TRBV10-3
CAISELLTGTGGSYEQYF
TGTGCCATCAGTGAGCTACTCACCGGGACAGGGGGCTCTTACGAGCAGTACTTC
>TRBJ2-7|TRBD1|NA|TRBV4-1
CASSQDRDRLQYF
TGCGCCAGCAGCCAAGACCGGGACAGACTGCAGTACTTC
>TRBJ1-4|NA|NA|TRBV7-8
CASSSVRDRINGKLFF
TGTGCCAGCAGTTCCGTTCGGGACCGGATTAATGGAAAACTGTTTTTT
>TRBJ2-7|NA|NA|TRBV6-1
CASSESQEGAYEQYF
TGTGCCAGCAGTGAATCCCAGGAGGGGGCCTACGAGCAGTACTTC